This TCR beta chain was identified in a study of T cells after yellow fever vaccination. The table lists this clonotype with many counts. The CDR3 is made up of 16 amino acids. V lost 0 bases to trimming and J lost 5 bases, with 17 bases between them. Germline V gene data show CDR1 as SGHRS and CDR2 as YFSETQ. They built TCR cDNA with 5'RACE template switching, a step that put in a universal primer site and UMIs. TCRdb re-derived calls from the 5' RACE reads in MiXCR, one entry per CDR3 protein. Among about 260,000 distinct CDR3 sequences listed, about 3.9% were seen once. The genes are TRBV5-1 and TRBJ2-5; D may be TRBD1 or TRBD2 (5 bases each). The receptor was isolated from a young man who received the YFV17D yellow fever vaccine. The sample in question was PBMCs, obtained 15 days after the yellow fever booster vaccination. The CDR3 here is CASSLANWDGAETQYF. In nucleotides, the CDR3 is TGCGCCAGCAGCTTGGCTAATTGGGACGGAGCGGAGACCCAGTACTTC.